The clone carrying this T cell receptor (beta chain) was observed at least ten times. This sample was included in a study of neurological immune-mediated disorders. MiXCR, run by TCRdb on the 5' RACE reads, gives a single entry per CDR3 protein. The top ten clones hold approximately 7% of a sample with approximately 66,000 distinct CDR3 sequences, 4.5% of them seen once. Trimming stripped 5 bases from V and 6 bases from J, with 18 bases between. This CDR3 has 15 amino acids. From germline, CDR1 is SGHRS and CDR2 YFSETQ. What was sequenced was PBMCs. The chain carries TRBV5-1 and TRBJ1-5; D unresolved. This TCR derives from a man aged 25 to 45 with multiple sclerosis. The CDR3, as DNA: TGCGCCAGCAGATCCGGAACGTCGGACGGTCAGCCCCAGCATTTT. Translation: CASRSGTSDGQPQHF.